This paragraph covers one T cell receptor beta chain sequence. Its antigen is unidentified. CDR3 size: 16 residues. CDR1 SGDLS and CDR2 YYNGEE come from the germline V gene. V shed 3 bases, J shed 0 bases, and the junction held 6 bases outside the gene matches. These data belong to a study of cytomegalovirus exposure and HLA in healthy donors. Regarding the study as a whole: Specific recognition of CMV antigens was confirmed in vitro for three chains (all CMV-associated). The likely origin of a cluster of highly shared sequence variants was a sequencing artifact. Segments of the TCR beta V type were, in most cases, productive about 87% or about 30% of the time in an earlier analysis.

Primers for the PCR totalled 60 Vbeta and 13 Jbeta. Sequencing was performed with immunoSEQ multiplex PCR; in TCRdb, only in-frame clones are kept and a portion is missing. The data show about 93,000 clones, around 76% seen once. This chain links TRBV9 with TRBJ2-1; 7 bases are shared with TRBD1. Source material: PBMCs. The clonotype comes from a man younger than 45 in good health and CMV-seronegative. The CDR3 loop is CASSARQGSSYNEQFF. The DNA of the CDR3 is TGTGCCAGCAGCGCTCGACAGGGCAGCTCCTACAATGAGCAGTTCTTC.